Here is one T cell receptor (beta chain) with its context. Its cognate antigen is unknown. A read error is possible here, since a much larger clone lies one base away. This sample is drawn from a study of post-analysis software for immune sequencing data. Study-wide context: Included courses were relapsing-remitting and secondary progressive multiple sclerosis; progressive-relapsing multiple sclerosis was also included.

The ends lost 10 bases at V and 11 bases at J; junction bases unmatched: 10. The V gene's germline CDR1 is MNHEY and CDR2 SMNVEV (reference sequence). This CDR3 spans 11 amino acids. Unique molecular identifiers were built into the TCR beta cDNA libraries. T cells numbering about 0.9 to 11 million gave rise to some 500,000 cDNA molecules. Using its own MiXCR run on the PCR reads, TCRdb lists one record per CDR3 protein. The data contain some 260,000 distinct CDR3 sequences, 36% of them singletons. General study results and limits: Samples from a shared batch, those prepared together, strongly co-clustered by F measure. Patients carried roughly five TRBV segments more frequently than controls did, and TRBV5-6, TRBV5-1 and TRBV20-1 were among them.

The TCR was taken from a girl aged 10 to 17 with multiple sclerosis. This chain links TRBV27 with TRBJ2-5; 7 bases fit TRBD1. Source material: blood. Here the CDR3 DNA reads TGTGCCATCTCCAGGGGGAATGAGCAGTACTTC. Protein sequence: CAISRGNEQYF.